This TCR beta chain came from a study of CD8+CD57+ T cells in acquired aplastic anemia. The CDR3 has 13 amino acids. Germline V CDR1 and CDR2: SNHLY, FYNNEI. The template used for profiling TCR beta VDJ and CDR3 was genomic DNA. TCRdb re-analysed the reads in MiXCR, keeping a single row per CDR3 protein. The table shows 270,000 or so distinct CDR3 sequences, with roughly 82% occurring only once. Patients chosen for sequencing had CD8+CD57+ cells that had expanded, as shown by flow cytometry. Turning to this clonotype: One junction end disagrees with the germline gene, perhaps due to a read error.

Source material: sorted CD4+, CD8+, or CD8+CD57+ T cells (not recorded which) from PBMCs. The rearrangement links TRBV2 to TRBJ2-3; D possibly corresponds to TRBD2 (5 bases). This sequence originates from a human donor with aplastic anemia. CDR3 coding DNA: TGTGCCAGCGGTGAAAGGGAGAGCTCTTCGAAGTCTTTT. The encoded protein is CASGERESSSKSF.